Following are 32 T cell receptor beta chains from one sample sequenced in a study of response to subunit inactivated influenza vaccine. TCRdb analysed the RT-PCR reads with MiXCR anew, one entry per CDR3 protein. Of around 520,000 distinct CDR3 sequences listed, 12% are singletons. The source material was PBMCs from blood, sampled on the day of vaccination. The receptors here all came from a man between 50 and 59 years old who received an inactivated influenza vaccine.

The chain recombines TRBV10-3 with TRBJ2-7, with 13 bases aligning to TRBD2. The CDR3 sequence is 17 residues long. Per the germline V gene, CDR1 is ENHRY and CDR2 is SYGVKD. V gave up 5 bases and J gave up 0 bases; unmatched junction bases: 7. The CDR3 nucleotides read TGTGCCATCAGTCCGGGGACTAGCGGGATCAGCTCCTACGAGCAGTACTTC. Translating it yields CAISPGTSGISSYEQYF.

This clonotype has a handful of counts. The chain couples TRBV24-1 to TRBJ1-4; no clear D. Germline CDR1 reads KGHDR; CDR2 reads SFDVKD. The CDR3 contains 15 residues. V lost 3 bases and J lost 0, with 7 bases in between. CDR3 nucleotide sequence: TGTGCCACCAGTGATCCAGGCGCAACTAATGAAAAACTGTTTTTT. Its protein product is CATSDPGATNEKLFF.

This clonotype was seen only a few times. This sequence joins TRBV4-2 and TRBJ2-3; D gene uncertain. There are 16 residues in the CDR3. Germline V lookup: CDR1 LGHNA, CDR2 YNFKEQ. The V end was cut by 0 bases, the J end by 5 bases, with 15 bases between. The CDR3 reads CASSQEGQRPQDTQYF. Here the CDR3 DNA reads TGTGCCAGCAGCCAAGAAGGGCAGCGCCCCCAAGATACGCAGTATTTT.

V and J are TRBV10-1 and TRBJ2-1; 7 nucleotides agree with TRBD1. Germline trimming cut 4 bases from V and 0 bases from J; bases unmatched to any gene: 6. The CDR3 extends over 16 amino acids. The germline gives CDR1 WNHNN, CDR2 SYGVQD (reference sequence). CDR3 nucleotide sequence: TGCGCCAGCAGTGGGAGCAGGGGGAGCTCCTACAATGAGCAGTTCTTC. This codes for CASSGSRGSSYNEQFF.

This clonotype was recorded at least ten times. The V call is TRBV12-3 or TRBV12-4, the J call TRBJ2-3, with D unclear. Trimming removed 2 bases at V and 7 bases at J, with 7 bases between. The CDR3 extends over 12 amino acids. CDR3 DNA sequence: TGTGCCAGCAGTTTAACGGCATATACGCAGTATTTT. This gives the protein CASSLTAYTQYF.

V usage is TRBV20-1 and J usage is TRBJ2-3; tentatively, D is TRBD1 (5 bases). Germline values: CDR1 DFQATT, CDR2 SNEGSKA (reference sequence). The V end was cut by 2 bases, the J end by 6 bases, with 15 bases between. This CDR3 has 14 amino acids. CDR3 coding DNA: TGCAGTGCTAGAAGTTTCAGGGTTTCGGATACGCAGTATTTT. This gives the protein CSARSFRVSDTQYF.

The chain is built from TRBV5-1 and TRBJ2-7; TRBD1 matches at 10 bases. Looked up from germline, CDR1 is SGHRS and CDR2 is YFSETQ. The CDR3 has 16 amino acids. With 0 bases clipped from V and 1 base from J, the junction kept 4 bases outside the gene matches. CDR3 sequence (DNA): TGCGCCAGCAGCTTGGTGCCGGGACAGGGGTCCTACGAGCAGTACTTC. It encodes CASSLVPGQGSYEQYF.

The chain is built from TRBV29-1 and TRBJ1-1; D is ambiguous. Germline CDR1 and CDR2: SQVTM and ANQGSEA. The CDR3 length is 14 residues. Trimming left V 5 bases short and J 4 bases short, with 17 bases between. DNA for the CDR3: TGCAGCGTTTCTCCGGTAAGGGAAGGCACTGAAGCTTTCTTT. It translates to CSVSPVREGTEAFF.

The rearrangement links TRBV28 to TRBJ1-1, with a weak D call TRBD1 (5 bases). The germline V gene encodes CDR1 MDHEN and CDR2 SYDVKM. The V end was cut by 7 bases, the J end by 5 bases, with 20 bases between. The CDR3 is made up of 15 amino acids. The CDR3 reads CASTIPRGGRTEAFF. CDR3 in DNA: TGTGCCAGCACCATACCTCGCGGGGGTCGGACTGAAGCTTTCTTT. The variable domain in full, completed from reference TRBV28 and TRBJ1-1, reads DVKVTQSSRYLVKRTGEKVFLECVQDMDHENMFWYRQDPGLGLRLIYFSYDVKMKEKGDIPEGYSVSREKKERFSLILESASTNQTSMYLCASTIPRGGRTEAFFGQGTRLTVV.

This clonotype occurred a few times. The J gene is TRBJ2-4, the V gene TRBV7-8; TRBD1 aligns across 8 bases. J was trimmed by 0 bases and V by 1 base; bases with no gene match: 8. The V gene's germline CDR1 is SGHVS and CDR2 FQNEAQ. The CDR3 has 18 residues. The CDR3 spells CASSLGPRTGLAKNIQYF. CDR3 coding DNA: TGTGCCAGCAGCTTAGGACCTAGGACAGGGCTAGCCAAAAACATTCAGTACTTC. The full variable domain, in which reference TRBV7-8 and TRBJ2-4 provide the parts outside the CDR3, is GAGVSQSPRYKVAKRGQDVALRCDPISGHVSLFWYQQALGQGPEFLTYFQNEAQLDKSGLPSDRFFAERPEGSVSTLKIQRTQQEDSAVYLCASSLGPRTGLAKNIQYFGAGTRLSVL.

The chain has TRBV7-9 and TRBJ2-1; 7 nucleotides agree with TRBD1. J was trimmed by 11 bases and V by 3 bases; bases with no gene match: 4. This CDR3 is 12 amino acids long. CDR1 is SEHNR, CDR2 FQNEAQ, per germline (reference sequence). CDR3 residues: CASSFTGVKQFF. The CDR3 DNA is TGTGCCAGCAGCTTCACAGGGGTTAAGCAGTTCTTC.

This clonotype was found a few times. In nucleotides, the CDR3 is TGTGCCAGCAGTTTAAGTTTGGGCGCAGGGAGCTCCTACGAGCAGTACTTC. Amino acid sequence: CASSLSLGAGSSYEQYF. The V gene is TRBV28, the J gene TRBJ2-7; D might be TRBD1 or TRBD2, each matching 5 bases. This CDR3 spans 17 amino acids. Trimming pared 2 bases from V and 0 bases from J, leaving 17 bases between. The V gene's germline CDR1 is MDHEN and CDR2 SYDVKM.

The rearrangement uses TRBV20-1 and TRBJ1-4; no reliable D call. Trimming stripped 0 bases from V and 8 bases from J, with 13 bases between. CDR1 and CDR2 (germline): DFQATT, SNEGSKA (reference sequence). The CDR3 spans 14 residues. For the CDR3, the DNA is TGCAGTGCTAGAGATATAGACTTTTGGGAAAAACTGTTTTTT. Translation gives CSARDIDFWEKLFF.

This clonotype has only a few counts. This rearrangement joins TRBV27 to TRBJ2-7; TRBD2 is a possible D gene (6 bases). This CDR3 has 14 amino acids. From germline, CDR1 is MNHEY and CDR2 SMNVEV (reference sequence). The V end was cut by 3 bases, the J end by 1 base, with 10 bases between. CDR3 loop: CASSLNLASYEQYF. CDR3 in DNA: TGTGCCAGCAGTTTGAACCTAGCGTCCTACGAGCAGTACTTC.

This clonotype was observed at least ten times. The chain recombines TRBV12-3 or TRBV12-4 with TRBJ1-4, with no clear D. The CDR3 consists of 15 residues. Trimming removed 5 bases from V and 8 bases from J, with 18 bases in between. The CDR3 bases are TGTGCCAGCAGTCCCAGTCACATCCAAGGAGAAAAACTGTTTTTT. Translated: CASSPSHIQGEKLFF.

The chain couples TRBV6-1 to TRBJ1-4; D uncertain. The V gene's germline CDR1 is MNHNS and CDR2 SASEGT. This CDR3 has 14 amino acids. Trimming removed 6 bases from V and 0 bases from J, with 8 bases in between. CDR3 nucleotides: TGTGCCAGCAGAATGGGCTCAACTAATGAAAAACTGTTTTTT. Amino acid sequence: CASRMGSTNEKLFF.

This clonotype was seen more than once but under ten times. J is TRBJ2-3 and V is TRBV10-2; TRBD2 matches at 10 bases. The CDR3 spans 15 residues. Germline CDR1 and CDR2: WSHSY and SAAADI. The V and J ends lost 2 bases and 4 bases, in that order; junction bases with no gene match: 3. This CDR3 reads CASSEPSGGADTQYF. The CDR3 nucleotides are TGCGCCAGCAGTGAGCCCAGCGGGGGGGCAGATACGCAGTATTTT.

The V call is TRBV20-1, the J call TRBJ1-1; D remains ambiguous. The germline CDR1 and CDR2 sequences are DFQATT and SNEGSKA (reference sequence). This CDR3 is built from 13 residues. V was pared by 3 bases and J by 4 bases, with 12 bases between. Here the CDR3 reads CSARFWGFTEAFF. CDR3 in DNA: TGCAGTGCTAGGTTCTGGGGTTTCACTGAAGCTTTCTTT.

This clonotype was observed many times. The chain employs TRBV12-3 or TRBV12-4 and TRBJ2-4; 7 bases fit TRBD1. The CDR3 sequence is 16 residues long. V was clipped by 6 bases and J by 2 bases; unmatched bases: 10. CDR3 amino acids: CASSTRQGDTKNIQYF. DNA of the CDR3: TGTGCCAGCAGCACAAGACAGGGAGATACCAAAAACATTCAGTACTTC.

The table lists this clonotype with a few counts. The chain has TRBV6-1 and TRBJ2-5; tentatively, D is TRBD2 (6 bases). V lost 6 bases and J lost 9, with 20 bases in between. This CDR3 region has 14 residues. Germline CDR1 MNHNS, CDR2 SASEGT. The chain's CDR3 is CASRGHRGTQAQYF. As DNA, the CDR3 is TGTGCCAGCAGAGGACATCGGGGGACCCAGGCCCAGTACTTC.

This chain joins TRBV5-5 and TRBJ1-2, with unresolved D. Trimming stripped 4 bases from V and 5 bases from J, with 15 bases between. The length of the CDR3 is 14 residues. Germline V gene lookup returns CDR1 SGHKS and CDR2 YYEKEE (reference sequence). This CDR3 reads CASSADLSGYGYTF. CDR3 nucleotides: TGTGCCAGCAGCGCTGACTTGTCCGGGTATGGCTACACCTTC.

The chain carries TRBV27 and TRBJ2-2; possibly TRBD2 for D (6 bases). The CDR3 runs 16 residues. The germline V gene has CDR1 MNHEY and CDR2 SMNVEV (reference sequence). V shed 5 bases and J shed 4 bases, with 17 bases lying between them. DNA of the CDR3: TGTGCCAGCAGTCCGGAGGCGGGGCGGGGCACCGGGGAGCTGTTTTTT. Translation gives CASSPEAGRGTGELFF.

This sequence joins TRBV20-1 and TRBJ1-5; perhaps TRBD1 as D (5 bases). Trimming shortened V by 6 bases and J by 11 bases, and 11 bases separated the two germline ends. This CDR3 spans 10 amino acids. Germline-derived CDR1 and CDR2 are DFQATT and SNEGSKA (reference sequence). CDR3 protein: CSAAGSAQHF. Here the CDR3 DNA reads TGCAGTGCCGCAGGGTCAGCCCAGCATTTT.

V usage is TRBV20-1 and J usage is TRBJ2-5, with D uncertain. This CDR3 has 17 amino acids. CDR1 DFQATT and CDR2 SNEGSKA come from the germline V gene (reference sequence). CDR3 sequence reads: CSAPYYRARMDQETQYF. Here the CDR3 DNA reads TGCAGCGCTCCATACTACCGTGCGCGTATGGACCAAGAGACCCAGTACTTC.

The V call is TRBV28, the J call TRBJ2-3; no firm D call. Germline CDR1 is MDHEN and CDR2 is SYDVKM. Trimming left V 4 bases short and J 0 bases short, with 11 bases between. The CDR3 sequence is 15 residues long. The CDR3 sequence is CASSWTITSTDTQYF. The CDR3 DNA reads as TGTGCCAGCAGTTGGACGATTACTAGCACAGATACGCAGTATTTT.

CDR3 loop: CASSQTTTDTQYF. CDR3 DNA sequence: TGTGCCAGCAGCCAAACCACCACAGATACGCAGTATTTT. V is TRBV9 and J is TRBJ2-3; D ambiguous. The CDR3 contains 13 residues. V was pared by 4 bases and J by 2 bases, with 8 bases between. Germline V lookup: CDR1 SGDLS, CDR2 YYNGEE.

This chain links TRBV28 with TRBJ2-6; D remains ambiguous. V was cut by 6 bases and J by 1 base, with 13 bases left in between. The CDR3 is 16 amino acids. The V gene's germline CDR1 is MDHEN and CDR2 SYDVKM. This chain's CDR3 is CASRHSGFSGANVLTF. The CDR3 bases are TGTGCCAGCAGACATTCCGGGTTTTCTGGGGCCAACGTCCTGACTTTC.

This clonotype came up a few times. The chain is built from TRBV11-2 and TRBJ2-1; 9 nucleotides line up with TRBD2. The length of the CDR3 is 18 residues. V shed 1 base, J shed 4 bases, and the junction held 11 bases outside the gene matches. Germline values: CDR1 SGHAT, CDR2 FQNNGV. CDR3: CASSLGLGAGGLYNEQFF. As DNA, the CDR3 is TGTGCCAGCAGCTTAGGCCTTGGTGCGGGAGGGCTTTACAATGAGCAGTTCTTC.

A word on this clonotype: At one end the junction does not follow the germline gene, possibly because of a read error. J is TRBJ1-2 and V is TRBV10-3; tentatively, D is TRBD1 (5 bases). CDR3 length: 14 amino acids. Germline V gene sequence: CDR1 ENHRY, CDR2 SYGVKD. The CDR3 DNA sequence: TGTGCCATCAGTAGGGACGGCCCCCGGGATGGCTACATCTTC. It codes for CAISRDGPRDGYIF.

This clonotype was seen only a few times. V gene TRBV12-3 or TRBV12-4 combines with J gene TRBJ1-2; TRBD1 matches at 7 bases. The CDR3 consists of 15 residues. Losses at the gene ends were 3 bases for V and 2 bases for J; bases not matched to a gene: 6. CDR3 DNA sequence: TGTGCCAGCAGTTTCGCCCTGACAGGGAACTATGGCTACACCTTC. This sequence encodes CASSFALTGNYGYTF.

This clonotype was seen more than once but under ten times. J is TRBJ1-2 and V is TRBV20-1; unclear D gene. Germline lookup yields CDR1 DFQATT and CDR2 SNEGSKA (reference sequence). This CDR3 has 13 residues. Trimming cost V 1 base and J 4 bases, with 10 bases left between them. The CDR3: CSARGSKGYGYTF. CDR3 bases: TGCAGTGCTAGAGGCAGCAAGGGCTATGGCTACACCTTC.

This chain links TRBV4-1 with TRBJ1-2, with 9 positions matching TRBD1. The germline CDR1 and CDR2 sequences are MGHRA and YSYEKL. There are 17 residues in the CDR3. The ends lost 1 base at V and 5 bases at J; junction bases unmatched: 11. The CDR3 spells CASSQGGTGQGLYGYTF. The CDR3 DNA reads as TGCGCCAGCAGCCAAGGAGGGACAGGGCAAGGACTATATGGCTACACCTTC.